This TCR beta chain was identified during a study of shared clonotypes between healthy human individuals. For this clone: Antigen: not known.

Repertoires were generated with immunoSEQ multiplex PCR, while TCRdb's copy carries only in-frame clones and drops some. The sample yields roughly 680,000 clones, approximately 72% seen once. The study, taken as a whole, reports: Naive CD4 clonotype sharing across several donors was about 5%.

This receptor was identified in a woman aged 25 to 45 in good health. Sample: memory CD4+ T cells sorted from blood. Subset indicated: CD45RA-negative fraction.

The CDR3 coding sequence is TGTGCCAGCAGTGACCCCGGCAGGGCGGGCACTGAAGCTTTCTTT. Protein sequence: CASSDPGRAGTEAFF. V usage is TRBV27 and J usage is TRBJ1-1, with a possible D match to TRBD1 (5 bases). The V end was cut by 5 bases, the J end by 4 bases, with 17 bases between. The germline CDR1 and CDR2 sequences are MNHEY and SMNVEV (reference sequence). CDR3 size: 15 residues.